Following are 16 T cell receptor beta chains from one sample sequenced in a study of blood T cell repertoires in COVID-19. Repertoires were generated with immunoSEQ multiplex PCR, while TCRdb's copy carries only in-frame clones and drops some. The table shows 130,000 or so clones, with more than 70% occurring only once. Sequencing input: peripheral blood. The origin of the receptors is a human donor in a cohort sampled during active COVID-19.

The chain carries TRBV5-1 and TRBJ1-1, with 7 nucleotides matching TRBD1. The CDR3 sequence is 16 residues long. Trimming at V came to 4 bases and at J to 4 bases, leaving 13 bases not matched to a gene. The germline CDR1 and CDR2 sequences are SGHRS and YFSETQ. The CDR3 reads CASSRDSTSAVTEAFF. For the CDR3, the DNA is TGCGCCAGCAGCCGGGACAGCACGTCAGCAGTCACTGAAGCTTTCTTT.

The gene calls are TRBV10-3 and TRBJ2-3, with 8 bases lining up with TRBD2. Germline loops: CDR1 ENHRY, CDR2 SYGVKD. The CDR3 runs 14 residues. Trimming cost V 9 bases and J 1 base; bases outside gene matches: 6. The DNA for the CDR3 is TGTGCCATTCAACCGGGAGGGCGCACAGATACGCAGTATTTT. Translation: CAIQPGGRTDTQYF.

On this clone: With a much larger clone just one base away, this may be a read error. Distinct nucleotide sequences in the sample also encode this CDR3. The chain carries TRBV7-7 and TRBJ2-2, with 10 bases fitting TRBD2. The CDR3 spans 16 residues. The V gene's germline CDR1 is SSHAT and CDR2 FNYEAQ (reference sequence). Here the CDR3 reads CASSPTGTSVPGELFF. The CDR3 DNA reads TGTGCTAGCAGCCCTACCGGGACTAGCGTCCCCGGGGAGCTGTTTTTT.

The chain employs TRBV19 and TRBJ2-4, with TRBD1 matching 7 bases. CDR3 length: 14 residues. With 1 base clipped from V and 7 bases from J, the junction kept 4 bases outside the gene matches. Germline lookup yields CDR1 LNHDA and CDR2 SQIVND (reference sequence). The CDR3 region is CASSIGQGVNIQYF. CDR3 nucleotide sequence: TGTGCCAGTAGTATAGGACAGGGTGTGAACATTCAGTACTTC.

The chain couples TRBV29-1 to TRBJ1-1; TRBD1 aligns across 9 bases. CDR3 length equals 13 residues. Germline values: CDR1 SQVTM, CDR2 ANQGSEA. The V gene end was trimmed by 7 bases and the J gene end by 4 bases; junction bases not matched to a gene: 7. Here the CDR3 reads CSDDRGGVTEAFF. Here the CDR3 DNA reads TGCAGCGACGACAGGGGGGGGGTCACTGAAGCTTTCTTT.

The rearrangement joins TRBV11-3 to TRBJ2-1; unclear D gene. The CDR3 sequence is 11 residues long. Germline-derived CDR1 and CDR2 are SGHNT and YENEEA. The V end was cut by 2 bases, the J end by 8 bases, with 4 bases between. The CDR3 reads CASSLSDEQFF. The CDR3 bases are TGTGCCAGCAGCTTATCTGATGAGCAGTTCTTC.

On this clone itself: One junction end does not reproduce the germline sequence, and a read error may be involved. This chain links TRBV4-1 with TRBJ2-1; D gene uncertain. The CDR3 extends over 17 amino acids. Germline assignment: CDR1 MGHRA and CDR2 YSYEKL. CDR3 sequence: CANSQVDLGLAYNEQFF. CDR3 sequence (DNA): TGCGCCAACAGCCAAGTCGATTTGGGCTTAGCCTACAATGAGCAGTTCTTC.

The chain uses TRBV6-6 and TRBJ1-2; tentative D call: TRBD1 (5 bases). There are 13 residues in the CDR3. From germline, CDR1 is MNHNY and CDR2 SVGAGI (reference sequence). V dropped 6 bases and J dropped 3 bases, with 11 bases sitting between them. The CDR3 DNA reads TGTGCCAGCAGCCCCGGGGGAGACTATGGCTACACCTTC. Translating gives CASSPGGDYGYTF.

The V and J genes are TRBV6-1 and TRBJ2-1; D possibly corresponds to TRBD2 (6 bases). V shed 2 bases and J shed 0 bases, with 11 bases lying between them. The CDR3 runs to 16 residues. Looked up from germline, CDR1 is MNHNS and CDR2 is SASEGT. DNA of the CDR3: TGTGCCAGCAGTGAACTAGCGCTAAGCTCCTACAATGAGCAGTTCTTC. Translating it yields CASSELALSSYNEQFF.

This chain connects TRBV28 to TRBJ1-6; perhaps TRBD1 as D (5 bases). V lost 11 bases and J 3 bases, leaving 14 bases between the germline ends. The CDR3 extends over 14 amino acids. The germline V gene encodes CDR1 MDHEN and CDR2 SYDVKM. DNA for the CDR3: TGTGCCGGGCGGGGGGTCGACTATAATTCACCCCTCCACTTT. Translating it yields CAGRGVDYNSPLHF.

The rearrangement joins TRBV7-9 to TRBJ2-2; 10 bases map to TRBD2. The germline V gene has CDR1 SEHNR and CDR2 FQNEAQ (reference sequence). V trimming: 5 bases; J trimming: 6 bases; junction bases outside the gene matches: 12. This CDR3 comprises 17 residues. The CDR3 sequence: CASSIQTSGAGSGELFF. The CDR3 DNA follows: TGTGCCAGCAGCATCCAAACTAGCGGGGCTGGGTCCGGGGAGCTGTTTTTT.

This clone showed up just once. The CDR3 loop reads CAISERTPGQWVYEQYF. The CDR3 DNA reads as TGTGCCATCAGTGAGCGAACGCCGGGACAGTGGGTTTACGAGCAGTACTTC. The chain uses TRBV10-3 and TRBJ2-7; 7 nucleotides agree with TRBD1. From germline, CDR1 is ENHRY and CDR2 SYGVKD. The CDR3 length is 17 residues. With 2 bases clipped from V and 4 bases from J, the junction kept 14 bases outside the gene matches.

The CDR3 sequence is CAWSPATGDEKLFF. As DNA, the CDR3 is TGTGCCTGGAGTCCCGCTACAGGGGATGAAAAACTGTTTTTT. The rearrangement joins TRBV30 to TRBJ1-4; 7 nucleotides align to TRBD1. The junction had 6 bases not matched to a gene; V was cut back by 2 bases and J by 6 bases. The CDR3 contains 14 residues. Germline CDR1 reads GTSNPN; CDR2 reads SVGIG (reference sequence).

This chain joins TRBV29-1 and TRBJ2-5, with 7 nucleotides matching TRBD1. Trimming cost V 3 bases and J 3 bases; bases outside gene matches: 7. CDR3 length: 14 amino acids. Germline V lookup: CDR1 SQVTM, CDR2 ANQGSEA. This CDR3 reads CSVDFGTAKETQYF. The CDR3 coding sequence is TGCAGCGTTGACTTTGGGACAGCGAAAGAGACCCAGTACTTC.

The chain recombines TRBV6-6 with TRBJ2-1, with 9 bases matching TRBD2. This CDR3 is built from 12 residues. CDR1 is MNHNY and CDR2 is SVGAGI in the germline V gene (reference sequence). V trimming: 6 bases; J trimming: 8 bases; junction bases outside the gene matches: 2. Here the CDR3 reads CASRGTSYEQFF. The CDR3, as DNA: TGTGCCAGCAGGGGGACTAGCTATGAGCAGTTCTTC.

The chain couples TRBV7-6 to TRBJ1-2; D is unclear. V was cut by 5 bases and J by 6 bases, with 16 bases left in between. CDR3 length: 14 residues. Per the germline V gene, CDR1 is SGHVS and CDR2 is FNYEAQ. The CDR3 DNA reads TGTGCCAGCAGCCCCTTAAGCGCCTCTGATGGCTACACCTTC. It yields the protein CASSPLSASDGYTF.